This TCR beta chain is drawn from a study of breast tumors, draining lymph nodes, adjacent tissues. The study's findings and limits: The lymph node origin of tumor T cells was framed as consistent with a hypothesis, not demonstrated. Tumor TCR diversity was below lymph nodes but above nontumor tissue.

TCRdb re-called the multiplex PCR reads through MiXCR, storing one row per CDR3 protein. The sample lists fewer than 25,000 distinct CDR3 sequences, 60% to 75% occurring once. A few counts support this clonotype. The antigen remains undetermined. Germline values: CDR1 DFQATT, CDR2 SNEGSKA (reference sequence). With V trimmed by 3 bases and J by 4 bases, 11 bases remained unmatched. The CDR3 is 16 residues long. The receptor was isolated from a female donor with breast cancer. Some clones in this sample may be carry-over from other donors' samples. The chain recombines TRBV20-1 with TRBJ2-1; TRBD1 matches at 8 bases. The sequenced sample consisted of tumor-adjacent breast tissue. DNA of the CDR3: TGCAGTGCTAGGATAGTAGGGACAGGAGTTTACAATGAGCAGTTCTTC. Its translation: CSARIVGTGVYNEQFF.